This T cell receptor (beta chain) was obtained from a study of cytomegalovirus exposure and HLA in healthy donors. Overall study findings and caveats: The study recorded over 150 TCR beta chains that were cytomegalovirus-associated. It was likely that a cluster of highly shared sequence variants was a sequencing artifact.

The trim removed 5 bases at V and 2 bases at J, leaving 5 bases unmatched. CDR3 length equals 14 residues. The V gene's germline CDR1 is MNHNS and CDR2 SASEGT. PCR used 60 Vbeta primers and 13 Jbeta primers. Only in-frame clones appear in the TCRdb table, and some are missing; sequencing was by immunoSEQ multiplex PCR. The sample shows about 65,000 clones, 60% to 80% of them seen only once. This clone is a singleton in its sample. Its antigen remains unidentified. The sample was PBMCs. This sequence originates from a girl aged 5-17 years in good health and CMV-seropositive. The rearrangement joins TRBV6-1 to TRBJ2-7, with 8 bases lining up with TRBD1. The CDR3 region has the DNA TGTGCCAGCAGTCTGGGACAGGCCACCTACGAGCAGTACTTC. It codes for CASSLGQATYEQYF.